These 2 T cell receptor beta chains came from one sample sequenced in a study of shared clonotypes between healthy human individuals. Repertoires were generated with immunoSEQ multiplex PCR, while TCRdb's copy carries only in-frame clones and drops some. The data contain millions of clones, 85% to 95% of them seen just once; the ten biggest clones take up roughly 1%. Naivety among CD8 cells was defined by CD45RO negativity and positive CCR7 selection, thereby excluding terminally differentiated effector memory CD45RA+ cells. The sample was naive CD8+ T cells sorted from blood. These receptors all stem from a man aged 18-30 years in good health.

The rearrangement links TRBV4-3 to TRBJ1-6; a weak D match, TRBD1 (5 bases). Germline V CDR1 and CDR2: LGHNA, YSLEER. The CDR3 has 16 amino acids. V was cut by 1 base and J by 10 bases, with 17 bases left in between. This CDR3 is CASSQGLGREDSPLHF. CDR3 in DNA: TGCGCCAGCAGCCAAGGTCTTGGCAGGGAGGACTCACCCCTCCACTTT.

V and J are TRBV11-3 and TRBJ2-1, with TRBD2 matching over 7 bases. Germline values: CDR1 SGHNT, CDR2 YENEEA. The ends lost 9 bases at V and 0 bases at J; junction bases unmatched: 11. The CDR3 is 16 residues long. CDR3 residues: CASSPSGESSYNEQFF. For the CDR3, the DNA is TGTGCCAGTTCTCCGAGCGGGGAGAGCTCCTACAATGAGCAGTTCTTC.